The source of this T cell receptor (beta chain) is a study of regulatory T cells in long-lasting Graves disease. Library construction for TCR beta used iRepertoire HTBI primers and Arm-PCR of CDR3 regions. Each CDR3 protein gets one entry after TCRdb re-called the multiplex PCR reads with MiXCR. Of a few hundred thousand distinct CDR3 sequences listed, around an eighth are singletons. Losses at the gene ends were 8 bases for V and 4 bases for J; bases not matched to a gene: 9. This CDR3 spans 15 amino acids. This clonotype was counted many times. What it binds is unknown. The time point is: newly diagnosed GD, antithyroid drugs for less than 3 months. Following extraction of RNA from PBMCs, that RNA was used to make the TCR library. Study results and limitations: Among samples with persistent disease, TRBV28, TRBJ1-2 and TRBJ2-5 were favored.

The sample was also reused in another study, on T cells in Graves' hyperthyroidism and ophthalmopathy. From that report: RT-PCR in the first round (using the HTBI primer set) targeted the TCR CDR3.

V usage is TRBV12-3 or TRBV12-4 and J usage is TRBJ2-2; TRBD1 matches at 8 bases. The TCR was taken from a man aged 30-40 years with Graves disease. The sequences come from peripheral blood mononuclear cells (PBMCs), collected at new diagnosis, from a patient treated with antithyroid drugs. The CDR3 protein is CASPEAGGITGELFF. The CDR3 DNA is TGTGCCAGCCCAGAGGCAGGGGGCATCACCGGGGAGCTGTTTTTT.